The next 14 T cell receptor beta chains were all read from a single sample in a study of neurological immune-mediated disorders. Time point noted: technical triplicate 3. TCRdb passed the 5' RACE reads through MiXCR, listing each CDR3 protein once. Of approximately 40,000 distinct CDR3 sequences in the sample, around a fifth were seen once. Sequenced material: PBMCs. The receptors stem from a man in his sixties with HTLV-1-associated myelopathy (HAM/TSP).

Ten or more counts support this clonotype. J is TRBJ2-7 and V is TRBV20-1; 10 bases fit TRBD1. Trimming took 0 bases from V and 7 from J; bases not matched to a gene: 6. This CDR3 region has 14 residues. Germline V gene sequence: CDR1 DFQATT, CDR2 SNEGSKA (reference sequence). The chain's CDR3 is CSAREGQGLREQYF. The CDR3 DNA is TGCAGTGCTAGAGAGGGACAGGGGTTGAGGGAGCAGTACTTC.

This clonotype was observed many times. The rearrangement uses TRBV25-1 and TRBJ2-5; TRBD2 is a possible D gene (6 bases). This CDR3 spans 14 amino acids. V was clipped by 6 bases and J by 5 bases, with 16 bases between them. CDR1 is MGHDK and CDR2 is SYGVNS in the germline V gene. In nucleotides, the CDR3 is TGTGCCAGCAGCCAGACTAGTATCATGGAGACCCAGTACTTC. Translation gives CASSQTSIMETQYF. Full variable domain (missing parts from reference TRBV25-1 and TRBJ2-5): EADIYQTPRYLVIGTGKKITLECSQTMGHDKMYWYQQDPGMELHLIHYSYGVNSTEKGDLSSESTVSRIRTEHFPLTLESARPSHTSQYLCASSQTSIMETQYFGPGTRLLVL.

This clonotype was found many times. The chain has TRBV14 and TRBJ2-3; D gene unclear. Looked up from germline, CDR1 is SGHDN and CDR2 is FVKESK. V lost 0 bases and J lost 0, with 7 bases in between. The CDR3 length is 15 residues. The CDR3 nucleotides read TGTGCCAGCAGCCAAGAACATCTTAGCACAGATACGCAGTATTTT. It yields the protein CASSQEHLSTDTQYF. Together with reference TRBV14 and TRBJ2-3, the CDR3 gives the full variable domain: EAGVTQFPSHSVIEKGQTVTLRCDPISGHDNLYWYRRVMGKEIKFLLHFVKESKQDESGMPNNRFLAERTGGTYSTLKVQPAELEDSGVYFCASSQEHLSTDTQYFGPGTRLTVL.

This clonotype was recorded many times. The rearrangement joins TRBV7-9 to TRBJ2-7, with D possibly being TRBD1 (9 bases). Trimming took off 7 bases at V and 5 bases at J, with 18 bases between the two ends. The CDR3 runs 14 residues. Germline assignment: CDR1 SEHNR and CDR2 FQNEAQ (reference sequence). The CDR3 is CASTRGGQGNEQYF. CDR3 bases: TGTGCCAGCACTCGGGGGGGACAGGGCAACGAGCAGTACTTC.

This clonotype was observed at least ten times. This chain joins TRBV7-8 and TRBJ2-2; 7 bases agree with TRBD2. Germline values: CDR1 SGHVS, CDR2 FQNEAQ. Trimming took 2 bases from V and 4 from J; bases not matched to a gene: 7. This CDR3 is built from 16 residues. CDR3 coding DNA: TGTGCCAGCAGCTTACTAGCGGTGGTGGTCACCGGGGAGCTGTTTTTT. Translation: CASSLLAVVVTGELFF. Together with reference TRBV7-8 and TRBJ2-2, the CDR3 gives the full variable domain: GAGVSQSPRYKVAKRGQDVALRCDPISGHVSLFWYQQALGQGPEFLTYFQNEAQLDKSGLPSDRFFAERPEGSVSTLKIQRTQQEDSAVYLCASSLLAVVVTGELFFGEGSRLTVL.

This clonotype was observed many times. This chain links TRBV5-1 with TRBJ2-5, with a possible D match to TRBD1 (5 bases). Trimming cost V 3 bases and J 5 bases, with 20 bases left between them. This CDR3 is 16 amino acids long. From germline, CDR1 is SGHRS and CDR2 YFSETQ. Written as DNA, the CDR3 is TGCGCCAGCAGCTGGGCTGTGGGGCGTCACAGTGAGACCCAGTACTTC. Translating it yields CASSWAVGRHSETQYF.

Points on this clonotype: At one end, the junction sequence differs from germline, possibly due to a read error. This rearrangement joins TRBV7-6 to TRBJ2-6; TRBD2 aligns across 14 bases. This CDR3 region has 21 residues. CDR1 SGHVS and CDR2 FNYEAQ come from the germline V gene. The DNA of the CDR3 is TGTGTCAGCAGCCTAAGCCCGGGGACTAGCGGGAGACACTCTGGGGCCAACGTCCTGACTTTC. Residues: CVSSLSPGTSGRHSGANVLTF.

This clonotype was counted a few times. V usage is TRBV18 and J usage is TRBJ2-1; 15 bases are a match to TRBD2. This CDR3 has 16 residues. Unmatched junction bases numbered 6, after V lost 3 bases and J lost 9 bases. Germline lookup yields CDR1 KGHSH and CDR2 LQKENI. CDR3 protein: CASSPGLAGGPSEQFF. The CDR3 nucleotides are TGTGCCAGCTCACCTGGACTAGCGGGAGGGCCAAGTGAGCAGTTCTTC. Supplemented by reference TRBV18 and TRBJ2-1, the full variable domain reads NAGVMQNPRHLVRRRGQEARLRCSPMKGHSHVYWYRQLPEEGLKFMVYLQKENIIDESGMPKERFSAEFPKEGPSILRIQQVVRGDSAAYFCASSPGLAGGPSEQFFGPGTRLTVL.

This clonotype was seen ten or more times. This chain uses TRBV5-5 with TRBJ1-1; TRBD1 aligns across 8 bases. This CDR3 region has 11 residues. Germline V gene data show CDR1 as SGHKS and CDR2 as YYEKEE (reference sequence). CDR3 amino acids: CADRGSTEAFF. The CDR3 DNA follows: TGTGCTGACAGGGGCAGCACTGAAGCTTTCTTT.

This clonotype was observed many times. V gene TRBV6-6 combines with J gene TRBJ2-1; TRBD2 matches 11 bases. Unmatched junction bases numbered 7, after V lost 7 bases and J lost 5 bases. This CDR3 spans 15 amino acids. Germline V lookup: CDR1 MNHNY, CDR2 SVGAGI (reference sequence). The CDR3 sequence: CASTGTSGRNNEQFF. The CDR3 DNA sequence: TGTGCCAGCACCGGGACTAGCGGACGTAACAATGAGCAGTTCTTC.

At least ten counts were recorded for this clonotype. The CDR3 sequence is CATSDGTGTYEQYF. The CDR3 DNA reads TGTGCCACCAGTGATGGGACAGGTACCTACGAGCAGTACTTC. The V and J genes are TRBV24-1 and TRBJ2-7, with 8 bases lining up with TRBD1. CDR3 length: 14 amino acids. Germline CDR1 reads KGHDR; CDR2 reads SFDVKD. V trimming: 3 bases; J trimming: 2 bases; junction bases outside the gene matches: 2.

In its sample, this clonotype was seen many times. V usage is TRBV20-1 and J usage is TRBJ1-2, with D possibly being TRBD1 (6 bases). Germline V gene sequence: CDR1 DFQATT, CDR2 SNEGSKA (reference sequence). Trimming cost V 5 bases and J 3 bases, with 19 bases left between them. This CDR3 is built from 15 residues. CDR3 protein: CSAVVPGQSDYGYTF. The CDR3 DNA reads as TGCAGTGCTGTTGTTCCGGGACAATCAGACTATGGCTACACCTTC.

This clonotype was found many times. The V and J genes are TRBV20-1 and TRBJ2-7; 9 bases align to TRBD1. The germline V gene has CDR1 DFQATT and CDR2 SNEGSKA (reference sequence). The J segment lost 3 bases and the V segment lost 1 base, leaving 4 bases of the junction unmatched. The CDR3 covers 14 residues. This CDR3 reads CSARGGQGFYEQYF. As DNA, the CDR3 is TGCAGTGCTAGAGGCGGACAGGGGTTCTACGAGCAGTACTTC.

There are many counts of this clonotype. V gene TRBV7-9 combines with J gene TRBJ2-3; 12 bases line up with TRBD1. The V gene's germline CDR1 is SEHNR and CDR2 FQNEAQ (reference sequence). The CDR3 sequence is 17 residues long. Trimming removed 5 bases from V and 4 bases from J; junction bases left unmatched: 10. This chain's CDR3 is CASSTLGQGAIADTQYF. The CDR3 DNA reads TGTGCCAGCAGCACCCTGGGACAGGGGGCTATAGCAGATACGCAGTATTTT.